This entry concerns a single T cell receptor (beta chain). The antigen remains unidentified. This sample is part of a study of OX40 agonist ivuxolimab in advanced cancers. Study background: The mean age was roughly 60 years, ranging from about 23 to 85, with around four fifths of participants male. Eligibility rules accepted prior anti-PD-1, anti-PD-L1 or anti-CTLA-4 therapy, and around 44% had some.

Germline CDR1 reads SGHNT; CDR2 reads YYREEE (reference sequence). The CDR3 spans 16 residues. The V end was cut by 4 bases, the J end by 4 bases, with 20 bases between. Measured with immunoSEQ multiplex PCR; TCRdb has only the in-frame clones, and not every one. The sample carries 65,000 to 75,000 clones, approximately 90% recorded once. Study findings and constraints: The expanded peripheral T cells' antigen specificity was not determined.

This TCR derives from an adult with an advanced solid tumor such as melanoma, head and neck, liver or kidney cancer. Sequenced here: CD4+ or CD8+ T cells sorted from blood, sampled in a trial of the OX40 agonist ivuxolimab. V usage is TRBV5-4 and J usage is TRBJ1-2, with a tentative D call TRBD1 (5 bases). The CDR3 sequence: CASSEDNGGKGYGYTF. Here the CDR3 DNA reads TGTGCCAGCAGCGAAGATAACGGGGGGAAAGGCTATGGCTACACCTTC.